This TCR beta chain was identified during a study of T-cell reconstitution after alpha-beta-depleted transplantation in children. Using unique molecular identifiers, the investigators prepared the TCRbeta library. MiXCR was run by TCRdb on the PCR reads, yielding one entry per CDR3 protein. The sample records 200,000 to 250,000 distinct CDR3 sequences, 24% being singletons. Trimming cost V 1 base and J 4 bases, with 10 bases left between them. CDR1 is SGHRS, CDR2 YFSETQ, per germline. The CDR3 has 14 amino acids. The table lists this clonotype with many counts. Material: PBMCs, mostly from graft donor cells, obtained 360 days after TCRalphabeta/CD19-depleted stem cell transplant. This clonotype was obtained from a female patient between 2 and 15 years old who had a stem cell transplant for congenital amegakaryocytic thrombocytopenia, so the T cells may come from the graft donor. This chain joins TRBV5-1 and TRBJ2-3; D may be TRBD1 (6 bases). The CDR3 region is CASSLYQGPDTQYF. CDR3 DNA: TGCGCCAGCAGCTTGTATCAGGGGCCAGATACGCAGTATTTT.